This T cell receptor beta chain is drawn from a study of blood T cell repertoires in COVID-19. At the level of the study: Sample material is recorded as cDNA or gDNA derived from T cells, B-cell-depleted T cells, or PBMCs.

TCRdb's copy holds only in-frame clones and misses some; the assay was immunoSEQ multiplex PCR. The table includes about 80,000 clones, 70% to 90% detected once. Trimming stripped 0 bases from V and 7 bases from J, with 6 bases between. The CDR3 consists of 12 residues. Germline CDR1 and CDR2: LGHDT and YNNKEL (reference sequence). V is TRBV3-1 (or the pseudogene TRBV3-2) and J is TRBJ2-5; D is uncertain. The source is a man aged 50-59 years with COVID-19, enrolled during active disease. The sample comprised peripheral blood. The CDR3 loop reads CASSQDRRTQYF. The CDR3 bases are TGTGCCAGCAGCCAAGATCGGAGGACCCAGTACTTC.